These 30 T cell receptor beta chains were sequenced from one sample in a study of T cells after yellow fever vaccination. TCRdb called the 5' RACE reads again in MiXCR, with one record for every CDR3 protein. The sample carries 300,000 to 400,000 distinct CDR3 sequences, approximately 13% recorded once. The sample here was CD4+ T cells sorted from PBMCs, taken 15 days after the yellow fever booster vaccination. The receptors derive from a man in his late teens or twenties who received the YFV17D yellow fever vaccine.

The CDR3 DNA sequence: TGTGCCAGCAGCCAAATTGCCGGGATTGAAGCTTTCTTT. This codes for CASSQIAGIEAFF. The chain is built from TRBV3-1 and TRBJ1-1; D is undetermined. CDR1 LGHDT and CDR2 YNNKEL come from the germline V gene (reference sequence). Trimming cost V 2 bases and J 7 bases, with 11 bases left between them. The CDR3 runs to 13 residues.

The chain combines TRBV12-3 or TRBV12-4 with TRBJ1-5; TRBD1 might be the D (5 bases). V was trimmed by 5 bases and J by 1 base, leaving 18 bases between them. The CDR3 has 17 residues. Written as DNA, the CDR3 is TGTGCCAGCAGTATAATGGGACTATGGAAAAGCAATCAGCCCCAGCATTTT. This codes for CASSIMGLWKSNQPQHF.

There are a few counts of this clonotype. The rearrangement joins TRBV20-1 to TRBJ1-3; weak D call: TRBD1 (5 bases). Germline CDR1 reads DFQATT; CDR2 reads SNEGSKA (reference sequence). The CDR3 is 14 amino acids. V was trimmed by 3 bases and J by 3 bases, leaving 12 bases between them. As DNA, the CDR3 is TGCAGTGCTAGTAGCGGGGCTGATGGAAACACCATATATTTT. Translation: CSASSGADGNTIYF.

V and J are TRBV6-2 or TRBV6-3 and TRBJ1-1; TRBD1 matches 7 bases. CDR3 length equals 12 residues. The V and J ends lost 7 bases and 10 bases, in that order; junction bases with no gene match: 9. The germline CDR1 and CDR2 sequences are MNHEY and SVGEGT. CDR3 coding DNA: TGTGCCAGCAACACCGACAGGGATTTAGCTTTCTTT. Translation: CASNTDRDLAFF.

The table lists this clonotype with a few counts. This chain joins TRBV5-5 and TRBJ1-6; D might be TRBD1 (6 bases). Germline loops: CDR1 SGHKS, CDR2 YYEKEE (reference sequence). The germline V and J ends were trimmed by 0 bases and 5 bases, with 6 bases remaining between them. CDR3 length: 14 residues. The CDR3 region has the DNA TGTGCCAGCAGCTTGGCAGGGGATAATTCACCCCTCCACTTT. Its translation is CASSLAGDNSPLHF.

The V call is TRBV20-1, the J call TRBJ2-3, with 14 bases fitting TRBD2. Germline CDR1 DFQATT, CDR2 SNEGSKA (reference sequence). Losses at the gene ends were 5 bases for V and 5 bases for J; bases not matched to a gene: 3. The CDR3 loop spans 14 amino acids. The CDR3 DNA reads TGCAGTGCTGAGACTAGCGGGGGGGAAGATACGCAGTATTTT. As protein: CSAETSGGEDTQYF.

This clonotype occurred a few times. V is TRBV7-2 and J is TRBJ2-1; TRBD2 is a possible D gene (6 bases). The CDR3 is 13 amino acids. Germline CDR1 is SGHTA and CDR2 is FQGNSA. Trimming removed 3 bases at V and 9 bases at J, with 12 bases between. CDR3 residues: CASSLPPAGEQFF. The CDR3 region has the DNA TGTGCCAGCAGCTTGCCGCCAGCGGGTGAGCAGTTCTTC.

This clonotype has just a few counts. The V and J genes are TRBV7-9 and TRBJ2-3, with 12 bases aligning to TRBD1. This CDR3 comprises 15 residues. Trimming at V came to 7 bases and at J to 4 bases, leaving 6 bases not matched to a gene. CDR1 SEHNR and CDR2 FQNEAQ come from the germline V gene (reference sequence). CDR3 protein: CASTPGTGGSDTQYF. The CDR3 bases are TGTGCCAGCACCCCCGGGACAGGGGGCTCAGATACGCAGTATTTT.

This chain links TRBV5-1 with TRBJ2-1; 8 bases line up with TRBD1. Germline lookup yields CDR1 SGHRS and CDR2 YFSETQ. This CDR3 region has 15 residues. The J segment lost 8 bases and the V segment lost 4 bases, leaving 11 bases of the junction unmatched. CDR3 sequence: CASSPDRGGLDEQFF. In DNA form, the CDR3 reads TGCGCCAGCAGCCCAGACAGGGGAGGCCTCGATGAGCAGTTCTTC.

This clonotype came up many times. This chain joins TRBV7-2 and TRBJ2-5, with 8 bases fitting TRBD1. In germline, CDR1 is SGHTA, CDR2 FQGNSA. The CDR3 has 15 amino acids. Trimming at V came to 3 bases and at J to 4 bases, leaving 7 bases not matched to a gene. This chain's CDR3 is CASSLVSGGGETQYF. The CDR3 DNA follows: TGTGCCAGCAGCTTGGTCTCAGGGGGCGGAGAGACCCAGTACTTC.

This clonotype was counted ten times or more. The chain carries TRBV4-1 and TRBJ2-1, with TRBD1 matching 7 bases. V shed 1 base and J 0 bases; nucleotides not matched to a gene: 9. This CDR3 spans 18 amino acids. CDR1 is MGHRA, CDR2 YSYEKL, per germline. The CDR3: CASSQGQGEWDSYNEQFF. The CDR3 DNA reads TGCGCCAGCAGCCAAGGACAGGGCGAATGGGACTCCTACAATGAGCAGTTCTTC.

This clonotype was seen a handful of times. The chain employs TRBV6-6 and TRBJ2-1, with TRBD2 identical over 7 bases. Germline V lookup: CDR1 MNHNY, CDR2 SVGAGI (reference sequence). The V and J ends lost 6 bases and 0 bases, in that order; junction bases with no gene match: 8. The CDR3 has 16 amino acids. CDR3 sequence reads: CASSPTSPSSYNEQFF. The CDR3 DNA follows: TGTGCCAGCAGCCCGACTAGCCCCAGCTCCTACAATGAGCAGTTCTTC.

V is TRBV20-1 and J is TRBJ1-3; tentative D call: TRBD1 (5 bases). The germline V gene has CDR1 DFQATT and CDR2 SNEGSKA (reference sequence). The CDR3 extends over 14 amino acids. V was clipped by 0 bases and J by 7 bases, with 13 bases between them. The CDR3 is CSAREPRGRNTIYF. The CDR3 coding sequence is TGCAGTGCTAGAGAGCCAAGGGGTAGGAACACCATATATTTT.

This clonotype was recorded a few times. The CDR3 here is CASKPSRNTGELFF. Written as DNA, the CDR3 is TGTGCCAGCAAGCCATCACGGAACACCGGGGAGCTGTTTTTT. This chain uses TRBV5-6 with TRBJ2-2; D not resolved. The germline CDR1 and CDR2 sequences are SGHDT and YYEEEE. The CDR3 covers 14 residues. V gave up 6 bases and J gave up 1 base, with 10 bases separating them.

The rearrangement links TRBV24-1 to TRBJ2-3; no firm D call. The CDR3 length is 15 residues. Per germline, CDR1 KGHDR and CDR2 SFDVKD. The V and J ends lost 5 bases and 0 bases respectively, with 11 bases between them. The CDR3 is CATSGSGGSTDTQYF. Here the CDR3 DNA reads TGTGCCACCAGTGGTTCGGGCGGAAGCACAGATACGCAGTATTTT.

There are a few counts of this clonotype. This chain connects TRBV5-1 to TRBJ2-2; D is perhaps TRBD1 (5 bases). The length of the CDR3 is 15 residues. With 2 bases removed from V and 6 bases from J, the gap between germline ends came to 14 bases. Germline assignment: CDR1 SGHRS and CDR2 YFSETQ. The CDR3 loop is CASSFVGRAAGELFF. The CDR3 DNA sequence: TGCGCCAGCAGCTTCGTAGGCAGGGCGGCCGGGGAGCTGTTTTTT.

Of note for this clonotype: One end of the junction fails to match germline, which may point to a read error. The V call is TRBV12-3 or TRBV12-4, the J call TRBJ2-7; D is unresolved. This CDR3 is built from 14 residues. The CDR3 DNA reads TGTGCCAGCAGTTTCTCCGGAAGCTCCTCCGAGCAGTACTTC. Its protein is CASSFSGSSSEQYF.

This clonotype turned up a few times. V usage is TRBV10-3 and J usage is TRBJ2-7, with TRBD2 matching over 10 bases. Germline-derived CDR1 and CDR2 are ENHRY and SYGVKD. The CDR3 consists of 15 residues. With V trimmed by 3 bases and J by 6 bases, 8 bases remained unmatched. CDR3 DNA sequence: TGTGCCATCAGTGATGAAGCGGGGGGGGCCGGCGAGCAGTACTTC. Protein: CAISDEAGGAGEQYF.

This clonotype occurred many times. The gene calls are TRBV4-1 and TRBJ1-2; tentative D call: TRBD1 (6 bases). Germline CDR1 MGHRA, CDR2 YSYEKL. The CDR3 sequence is 13 residues long. V lost 5 bases and J lost 8, with 15 bases in between. This CDR3 reads CASSSQQGFGYTF. The CDR3 bases are TGCGCCAGCAGCTCCCAACAGGGTTTCGGCTACACCTTC.

This clonotype was seen only a few times. The CDR3 DNA reads as TGCAGTGCTCCCGGGAGGAGTAGGGGCTACACCTTC. It translates to CSAPGRSRGYTF. The chain carries TRBV20-1 and TRBJ1-2; D gene ambiguous. Germline V gene lookup returns CDR1 DFQATT and CDR2 SNEGSKA (reference sequence). The CDR3 totals 12 residues. V was shortened by 5 bases and J by 8 bases, with 15 bases between the two germline ends.

J is TRBJ1-2 and V is TRBV20-1; D is uncertain. Germline V CDR1 and CDR2: DFQATT, SNEGSKA (reference sequence). CDR3 length equals 11 residues. Deletions cut 3 bases from V and 7 bases from J, with 9 bases between. The CDR3 DNA reads TGCAGTGCTAGTCCCGCACTTGGCTACACCTTC. It yields the protein CSASPALGYTF.

The chain couples TRBV7-9 to TRBJ1-2; D gene unclear. With 0 bases removed from V and 3 bases from J, the gap between germline ends came to 11 bases. The V gene's germline CDR1 is SEHNR and CDR2 FQNEAQ (reference sequence). This CDR3 comprises 15 residues. CDR3 region: CASSLAMGPYYGYTF. The CDR3 DNA sequence: TGTGCCAGCAGCTTAGCTATGGGCCCCTACTATGGCTACACCTTC.

This clonotype was observed a handful of times. The V and J genes are TRBV12-3 or TRBV12-4 and TRBJ2-2; 7 positions agree with TRBD1. The CDR3 length is 17 residues. After removal of 4 bases from V and 0 bases from J, the junction contained 8 bases not matched to a gene. Here the CDR3 DNA reads TGTGCCAGCAGTTGGGCACGACAGGGAGCGAACACCGGGGAGCTGTTTTTT. Residues: CASSWARQGANTGELFF.

This clonotype turned up a few times. V is TRBV6-2 or TRBV6-3 and J is TRBJ2-1; 8 nucleotides agree with TRBD2. The ends lost 3 bases at V and 6 bases at J; junction bases unmatched: 10. CDR3 length: 16 amino acids. Germline CDR1 is MNHEY and CDR2 is SVGEGT. The CDR3 DNA sequence: TGTGCCAGCAGTTATCGTTTGAACGGGGGGGCCAATGAGCAGTTCTTC. Amino acid sequence: CASSYRLNGGANEQFF.

In this sample, this clonotype turned up many times. The V call is TRBV29-1, the J call TRBJ2-5; 7 nucleotides align to TRBD1. J lost 7 bases, V lost 5 bases, and 10 bases had no gene match. Germline-derived CDR1 and CDR2 are SQVTM and ANQGSEA. This CDR3 has 13 amino acids. The CDR3 spells CSVRWDSVGTQYF. CDR3 sequence (DNA): TGCAGCGTTCGTTGGGACAGCGTTGGGACCCAGTACTTC.

The chain couples TRBV15 to TRBJ1-2; D remains ambiguous. The CDR3 spans 15 residues. The V end was cut by 2 bases, the J end by 4 bases, with 14 bases between. Germline V gene data show CDR1 as LNHNV and CDR2 as YYDKDF (reference sequence). Here the CDR3 reads CATSRQRASIYGYTF. The CDR3, as DNA: TGTGCCACCAGCAGACAACGGGCCTCAATCTATGGCTACACCTTC.

In this sample, this clonotype turned up a few times. V is TRBV2 and J is TRBJ1-2; TRBD1 might be the D (5 bases). Germline CDR1 reads SNHLY; CDR2 reads FYNNEI. The CDR3 runs to 16 residues. V was shortened by 4 bases and J by 4 bases, with 19 bases between the two germline ends. The CDR3 region has the DNA TGTGCCAGCAGTGCGAGAGGAGGGGTATTCGGCTATGGCTACACCTTC. Amino acid sequence: CASSARGGVFGYGYTF.

The chain uses TRBV12-3 or TRBV12-4 and TRBJ1-2; tentative D call: TRBD1 (6 bases). There are 14 residues in the CDR3. The germline V and J ends were trimmed by 6 bases and 4 bases, with 15 bases remaining between them. Here the CDR3 reads CASSSGVSGYGYTF. For the CDR3, the DNA is TGTGCCAGCAGCTCAGGGGTCTCCGGCTATGGCTACACCTTC.

This clonotype has only a few counts. The genes are TRBV9 and TRBJ2-3; D remains unclear. CDR1 is SGDLS and CDR2 is YYNGEE in the germline V gene. The CDR3 length is 15 residues. Trimming took 0 bases from V and 2 from J, leaving 10 bases between them. The CDR3 bases are TGTGCCAGCAGCGTAGGGGGTAGAATCACAGATACGCAGTATTTT. It translates to CASSVGGRITDTQYF.

There are a few counts of this clonotype. The chain links TRBV20-1 to TRBJ2-7, with 11 bases identical to TRBD1. Germline V gene data show CDR1 as DFQATT and CDR2 as SNEGSKA (reference sequence). The trim removed 0 bases at V and 7 bases at J, leaving 8 bases unmatched. This CDR3 spans 15 amino acids. DNA of the CDR3: TGCAGTGCTAGAGATCCAGGACAGGGGGCAGATGAGCAGTACTTC. It encodes CSARDPGQGADEQYF.